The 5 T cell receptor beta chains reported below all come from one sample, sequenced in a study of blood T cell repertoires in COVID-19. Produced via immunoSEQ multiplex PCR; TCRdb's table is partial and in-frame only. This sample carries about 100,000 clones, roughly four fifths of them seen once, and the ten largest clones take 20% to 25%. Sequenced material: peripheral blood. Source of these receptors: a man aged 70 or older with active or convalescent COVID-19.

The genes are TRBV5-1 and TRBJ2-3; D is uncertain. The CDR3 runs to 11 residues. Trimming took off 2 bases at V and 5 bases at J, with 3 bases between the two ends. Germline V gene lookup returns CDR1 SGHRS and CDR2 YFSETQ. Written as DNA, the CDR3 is TGCGCCAGCAGCTTTCTAGATACGCAGTATTTT. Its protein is CASSFLDTQYF.

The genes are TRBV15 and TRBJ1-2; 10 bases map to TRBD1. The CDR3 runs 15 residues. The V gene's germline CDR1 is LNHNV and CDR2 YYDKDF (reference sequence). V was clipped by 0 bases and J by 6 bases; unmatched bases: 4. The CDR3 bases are TGTGCCACCAGCAGAGATGGGACAGGGGTGAATGGCTACACCTTC. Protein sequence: CATSRDGTGVNGYTF. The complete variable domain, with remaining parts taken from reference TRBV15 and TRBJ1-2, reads DAMVIQNPRYQVTQFGKPVTLSCSQTLNHNVMYWYQQKSSQAPKLLFHYYDKDFNNEADTPDNFQSRRPNTSFCFLDIRSPGLGDTAMYLCATSRDGTGVNGYTFGSGTRLTVV.

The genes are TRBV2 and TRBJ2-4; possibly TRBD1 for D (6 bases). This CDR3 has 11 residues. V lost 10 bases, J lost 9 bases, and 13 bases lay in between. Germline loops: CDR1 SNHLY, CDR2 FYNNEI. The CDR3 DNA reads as TGTGCCATCCGACAGGCGACCATTCAGTACTTC. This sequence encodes CAIRQATIQYF.

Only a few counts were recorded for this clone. CDR3 in DNA: TGTGCCAGCAGACAACAGGGGGGAGAGAACTATGGCTACACCTTC. Translation gives CASRQQGGENYGYTF. The rearrangement links TRBV6-6 to TRBJ1-2; 8 bases line up with TRBD1. CDR1 and CDR2 (germline): MNHNY, SVGAGI (reference sequence). The CDR3 spans 15 residues. V shed 6 bases and J 2 bases; nucleotides not matched to a gene: 8.

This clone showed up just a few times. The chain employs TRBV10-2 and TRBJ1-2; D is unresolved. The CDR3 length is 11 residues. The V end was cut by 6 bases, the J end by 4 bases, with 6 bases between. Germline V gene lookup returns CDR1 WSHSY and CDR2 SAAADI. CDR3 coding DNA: TGCGCCAGCAGGGTCGGCTATGGCTACACCTTC. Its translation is CASRVGYGYTF.